A single sample is the source of the 27 T cell receptor beta chains below, sequenced in a study of T cell responses to AZD1222 COVID-19 vaccine. Clones were sequenced by immunoSEQ multiplex PCR, and TCRdb holds only the in-frame ones, with some missing. The sample carries approximately 120,000 clones, around 90% recorded once. Sequenced here: peripheral blood, sampled on day 0 of AZD1222 vaccination. The receptors come from an adult in good health.

In the case of this clone: A junction end diverges from the germline sequence, so it may reflect a read error. The chain recombines TRBV19 with TRBJ1-1; the D gene is possibly TRBD1 (6 bases). The germline CDR1 and CDR2 sequences are LNHDA and SQIVND (reference sequence). The CDR3 has 15 amino acids. DNA for the CDR3: TGTGCAAGTAACAGGCAGGGGACCATGAACACTGAAGCTTTCTTT. Its translation is CASNRQGTMNTEAFF.

The chain combines TRBV9 with TRBJ1-2; the D is unclear. Germline CDR1 and CDR2: SGDLS and YYNGEE. This CDR3 contains 13 residues. The V end lost 0 bases, the J end lost 3 bases, and 6 bases lay between the germline ends. The CDR3, as DNA: TGTGCCAGCAGCGTAGTGCCGGACTATGGCTACACCTTC. The encoded protein is CASSVVPDYGYTF.

V and J are TRBV29-1 and TRBJ1-2, with D uncertain. This CDR3 region has 15 residues. V shed 0 bases and J shed 7 bases, with 18 bases lying between them. Germline V gene sequence: CDR1 SQVTM, CDR2 ANQGSEA. As DNA, the CDR3 is TGCAGCGTTGAAGAAGGGTACAGTTCTTCTCGTGGCTACACCTTC. Translating it yields CSVEEGYSSSRGYTF. Variable domain in full (rest from reference TRBV29-1 and TRBJ1-2): SAVISQKPSRDICQRGTSLTIQCQVDSQVTMMFWYRQQPGQSLTLIATANQGSEATYESGFVIDKFPISRPNLTFSTLTVSNMSPEDSSIYLCSVEEGYSSSRGYTFGSGTRLTVV.

Concerning this clone: The sample contains more than one DNA sequence encoding this CDR3. The rearrangement links TRBV6-5 to TRBJ1-5; D is undetermined. Germline CDR1 is MNHEY and CDR2 is SVGAGI. V was pared by 2 bases and J by 2 bases, with 4 bases between. The CDR3 has 13 amino acids. The CDR3 spells CASSYGGNQPQHF. The CDR3 region has the DNA TGTGCCAGCAGTTACGGTGGCAATCAGCCCCAGCATTTT.

This clone has only one observation. The chain joins TRBV15 to TRBJ2-2, with 12 nucleotides matching TRBD2. The CDR3 consists of 20 residues. Germline V gene data show CDR1 as LNHNV and CDR2 as YYDKDF (reference sequence). The trim removed 5 bases at V and 2 bases at J, leaving 15 bases unmatched. The CDR3 is CATSPGLAGPSAINTGELFF. Here the CDR3 DNA reads TGTGCCACCAGCCCCGGACTAGCGGGACCATCCGCCATTAACACCGGGGAGCTGTTTTTT.

The genes are TRBV19 and TRBJ1-5, with 7 nucleotides matching TRBD1. Germline V gene sequence: CDR1 LNHDA, CDR2 SQIVND (reference sequence). Losses at the gene ends were 4 bases for V and 5 bases for J; bases not matched to a gene: 11. CDR3 size: 16 residues. This chain's CDR3 is CASSTTTGSWDQPQHF. CDR3 nucleotides: TGTGCCAGTAGTACAACGACAGGGAGTTGGGATCAGCCCCAGCATTTT. Full variable domain (outside the CDR3, taken from reference TRBV19 and TRBJ1-5): DGGITQSPKYLFRKEGQNVTLSCEQNLNHDAMYWYRQDPGQGLRLIYYSQIVNDFQKGDIAEGYSVSREKKESFPLTVTSAQKNPTAFYLCASSTTTGSWDQPQHFGDGTRLSIL.

The CDR3 here is CASSLDQGAGETQYF. The DNA for the CDR3 is TGTGCCAGCAGCTTAGATCAGGGGGCAGGAGAGACCCAGTACTTC. This chain links TRBV7-6 with TRBJ2-5, with 8 bases aligning to TRBD1. This CDR3 spans 15 amino acids. With V trimmed by 1 base and J by 4 bases, 5 bases remained unmatched. Germline lookup yields CDR1 SGHVS and CDR2 FNYEAQ.

The sample holds one count of this clone. This chain connects TRBV2 to TRBJ2-7; maybe TRBD2 (7 bases). Germline V CDR1 and CDR2: SNHLY, FYNNEI. The V and J ends lost 8 bases and 3 bases respectively, with 14 bases between them. The CDR3 loop spans 13 amino acids. As DNA, the CDR3 is TGTGCCAGCGCGGGGGCAGAATACTACGAGCAGTACTTC. It yields the protein CASAGAEYYEQYF.

This chain links TRBV10-3 with TRBJ1-1; D perhaps matches TRBD1 (6 bases). This CDR3 contains 14 residues. Germline V gene data show CDR1 as ENHRY and CDR2 as SYGVKD. Trimming pared 7 bases from V and 4 bases from J, leaving 16 bases between. The CDR3 DNA sequence: TGTGCCATCACCGAACAGGGAGCGTCCACTGAAGCTTTCTTT. As protein: CAITEQGASTEAFF.

The V gene is TRBV28, the J gene TRBJ2-7; D unclear. The CDR3 is made up of 12 amino acids. Germline V gene sequence: CDR1 MDHEN, CDR2 SYDVKM. Between the trimmed V and J ends, which lost 3 bases and 9 bases, there was a span of 12 bases. The DNA of the CDR3 is TGTGCCAGCAGTTTTTTTGCCATCGGGCAGTACTTC. This codes for CASSFFAIGQYF.

V gene TRBV4-1 combines with J gene TRBJ2-7, with D possibly being TRBD1 or TRBD2 (5 bases each). CDR1 MGHRA and CDR2 YSYEKL come from the germline V gene. This CDR3 spans 17 amino acids. Trimming shortened V by 1 base and J by 2 bases, and 18 bases separated the two germline ends. CDR3 sequence reads: CASSQGDPPQATYEQYF. CDR3 nucleotides: TGCGCCAGCAGCCAAGGGGACCCCCCCCAGGCCACCTACGAGCAGTACTTC.

The chain uses TRBV13 and TRBJ2-1; 10 bases line up with TRBD2. CDR1 PRHDT and CDR2 FYEKMQ come from the germline V gene (reference sequence). The CDR3 consists of 16 residues. V shed 1 base, J shed 7 bases, and the junction held 7 bases outside the gene matches. The CDR3, as DNA: TGTGCCAGCAGCTTAGATGGGGCTAGCGGGGGAAATGAGCAGTTCTTC. It translates to CASSLDGASGGNEQFF.

The V call is TRBV24-1, the J call TRBJ2-2; the match to TRBD1 covers 7 bases. CDR3 length equals 16 residues. Germline values: CDR1 KGHDR, CDR2 SFDVKD. Trimming removed 4 bases from V and 0 bases from J; junction bases left unmatched: 4. Here the CDR3 DNA reads TGTGCCACCAGTGAATCGGGACAGTCGAACACCGGGGAGCTGTTTTTT. Translating it yields CATSESGQSNTGELFF.

CDR3 DNA sequence: TGTGCCAGCAGGCTGAACCTAGCGGAACGATCGGGCCCGGATACGCAGTATTTT. This codes for CASRLNLAERSGPDTQYF. This rearrangement joins TRBV4-2 to TRBJ2-3; 7 bases align to TRBD2. The CDR3 consists of 18 residues. CDR1 and CDR2 (germline): LGHNA, YNFKEQ. V dropped 6 bases and J dropped 6; count of bases not matched to a gene: 21.

The chain recombines TRBV7-2 with TRBJ1-6, with D possibly matching TRBD1 (5 bases). Trimming left V 1 base short and J 7 bases short, with 11 bases between. This CDR3 comprises 15 residues. The germline V gene has CDR1 SGHTA and CDR2 FQGNSA. The CDR3 spells CASSLGSGTNSPLHF. CDR3 sequence (DNA): TGTGCCAGCAGCTTAGGGTCAGGGACCAATTCACCCCTCCACTTT.

The genes are TRBV10-1 and TRBJ2-7; 8 nucleotides match TRBD2. The CDR3 totals 16 residues. Germline trimming cut 11 bases from V and 2 bases from J; bases unmatched to any gene: 17. Germline CDR1 is WNHNN and CDR2 is SYGVQD (reference sequence). DNA of the CDR3: TGCGCCTACGCCGGGACGGATAGCGGGAATGCCTACGAGCAGTACTTC. This encodes CAYAGTDSGNAYEQYF.

The chain uses TRBV4-3 and TRBJ1-5; no definite D call. The germline V gene has CDR1 LGHNA and CDR2 YSLEER. This CDR3 region has 17 residues. V dropped 0 bases and J dropped 0 bases, with 12 bases sitting between them. CDR3 amino acids: CASSQDRTTLSNQPQHF. Here the CDR3 DNA reads TGCGCCAGCAGCCAAGATAGGACGACACTTAGCAATCAGCCCCAGCATTTT.

The CDR3 is CASSSIPGTGNTIYF. In nucleotides, the CDR3 is TGTGCCAGCAGCTCTATCCCAGGGACAGGAAACACCATATATTTT. The chain combines TRBV7-2 with TRBJ1-3; D might be TRBD1 (6 bases). CDR1 is SGHTA, CDR2 FQGNSA, per germline. Trimming shortened V by 4 bases and J by 4 bases, and 14 bases separated the two germline ends. The CDR3 runs to 15 residues.

The gene calls are TRBV6-2 or TRBV6-3 and TRBJ2-1; the D call may be TRBD1 or TRBD2 (5 bases each). Between the trimmed V and J ends, which lost 0 bases and 2 bases, there was a span of 11 bases. The germline gives CDR1 MNHEY, CDR2 SVGEGT. This CDR3 region has 16 residues. The CDR3 loop is CASSYSKGDPYNEQFF. The CDR3, as DNA: TGTGCCAGCAGTTACTCGAAAGGGGACCCCTACAATGAGCAGTTCTTC.

The J gene is TRBJ2-5, the V gene TRBV7-8; D possibly corresponds to TRBD2 (5 bases). The CDR3 contains 16 residues. From germline, CDR1 is SGHVS and CDR2 FQNEAQ. The V end was cut by 1 base, the J end by 6 bases, with 18 bases between. CDR3 amino acids: CASSLEAAGRGKTQYF. CDR3 DNA: TGTGCCAGCAGCTTAGAGGCGGCCGGCCGGGGAAAGACCCAGTACTTC.

This chain uses TRBV7-3 with TRBJ1-2; 9 nucleotides align to TRBD1. This CDR3 region has 13 residues. V was pared by 5 bases and J by 8 bases, with 6 bases of the junction left unmatched. Looked up from germline, CDR1 is SGHTA and CDR2 is FQGTGA. CDR3 bases: TGTGCCAGCAGCCCCCGACAGGGGGACGGCTACACCTTC. Its protein product is CASSPRQGDGYTF.

This clone showed up just once. The chain couples TRBV28 to TRBJ1-2; D is perhaps TRBD1 (6 bases). The V end lost 6 bases, the J end lost 8 bases, and 16 bases lay between the germline ends. The CDR3 has 13 residues. The germline CDR1 and CDR2 sequences are MDHEN and SYDVKM. CDR3 in DNA: TGTGCCAGCAGGGCGGGACACTCACGAGGCTACACCTTC. Translation: CASRAGHSRGYTF.

The chain joins TRBV24-1 to TRBJ2-5, with TRBD2 matching over 13 bases. CDR1 is KGHDR, CDR2 SFDVKD, per germline. The CDR3 has 16 residues. J gave up 5 bases and V 4 bases, and 6 bases lay outside the gene matches. CDR3 DNA sequence: TGTGCCACCAGTGACCCGGGACTAGCGGGAACTGAGACCCAGTACTTC. Encoded protein: CATSDPGLAGTETQYF.

The gene calls are TRBV6-1 and TRBJ1-2; no firm D call. V lost 1 base and J 4 bases, leaving 7 bases between the germline ends. The CDR3 totals 13 residues. The germline CDR1 and CDR2 sequences are MNHNS and SASEGT. CDR3 loop: CASSEVIGYGYTF. The CDR3 DNA sequence: TGTGCCAGCAGTGAAGTGATAGGCTATGGCTACACCTTC.

Worth noting for this clone: Different DNA sequences within this sample yield the same CDR3. This rearrangement joins TRBV7-2 to TRBJ2-7; TRBD2 aligns across 15 bases. Germline CDR1 and CDR2: SGHTA and FQGNSA. V lost 3 bases to trimming and J lost 6 bases; unmatched junction nucleotides: 0. The CDR3 extends over 14 amino acids. CDR3 DNA sequence: TGTGCCAGCAGCTTGGGACTAGCGGGGGGCGAGCAGTACTTC. It translates to CASSLGLAGGEQYF.

V gene TRBV5-1 combines with J gene TRBJ2-3, with D possibly matching TRBD2 (5 bases). The CDR3 has 15 amino acids. The germline V gene encodes CDR1 SGHRS and CDR2 YFSETQ. The ends were cut back, 0 bases at V and 2 bases at J, with 10 bases in the middle. The chain's CDR3 is CASSLAGKPTDTQYF. Here the CDR3 DNA reads TGCGCCAGCAGCTTGGCCGGGAAGCCCACAGATACGCAGTATTTT.

This chain uses TRBV6-2 or TRBV6-3 with TRBJ1-2; no clear D. CDR3 length: 15 residues. CDR1 is MNHEY, CDR2 SVGEGT, per germline. V was shortened by 5 bases and J by 0 bases, with 13 bases between the two germline ends. This CDR3 reads CASSGMGRTNYGYTF. The CDR3 DNA follows: TGTGCCAGCAGTGGAATGGGGAGGACTAACTATGGCTACACCTTC.